The rows below give T cell receptor beta chains drawn from one sample of a study of identical twins. MiXCR was run by TCRdb on the 5' RACE reads, yielding one entry per CDR3 protein. The repertoire includes roughly 490,000 distinct CDR3 sequences, about 13% of them detected once, and approximately 0.98% sits in the top ten. The sample was also reused in another study, on yellow fever vaccine responses in identical twins.

The sample comprised CD4+ T cells sorted from blood. The receptors come from a woman under 30 in good health. Each CDR3 is given with its conserved first and last residue. A D gene is named only where the DNA matches it firmly. Clone size is given for some rows only: seen once, a few or many times, or a class if the clone is expanded.

TRBV20-1	NA	TRBJ1-5	NA	TGCAGTGCTAGAGGGTCCGGGGAAAATCAGCCCCAGCATTTT	CSARGSGENQPQHF
TRBV6-2/TRBV6-3	NA	TRBJ2-3	TRBD2	TGTGCCAGCAGCCACCAGAGAGCGGGAGGGCCAACAGATACGCAGTATTTT	CASSHQRAGGPTDTQYF
TRBV6-1	few	TRBJ1-5	NA	TGTGCCAGCAGTGAATACGTGGGAAATCAGCCCCAGCATTTT	CASSEYVGNQPQHF
TRBV10-3	NA	TRBJ2-1	TRBD2	TGTGCCATCAGTGAACTAGCGGGAGGGATGGATGAGCAGTTCTTC	CAISELAGGMDEQFF
TRBV5-1	NA	TRBJ2-3	NA	TGCGCCAGCAGCGTAAGCACAGATATGCAGTATTTT	CASSVSTDMQYF
TRBV10-3	many	TRBJ2-4	TRBD1	TGTGCCATCAGTGGTCCGGGACAGGGTAAAGGCATTCAGTACTTC	CAISGPGQGKGIQYF
TRBV7-3	few	TRBJ1-2	NA	TGTGCCAGCAGCTTAATAGCAGGAAATAGTGGCTACACCTTC	CASSLIAGNSGYTF
TRBV5-1	NA	TRBJ2-1	TRBD2	TGCGCCAGCAGCTTGGCGGAGCGGGGGGGCGTTTATGAGCAGTTCTTC	CASSLAERGGVYEQFF
TRBV12-3/TRBV12-4	few	TRBJ1-1	NA	TGTGCCAGCAGCCAACGTACAGGAGGAACTGAAGCTTTCTTT	CASSQRTGGTEAFF
TRBV3-1	NA	TRBJ2-1	NA	TGTGCCAGCAGCCAGAGGGCTGGGAGGAACAATGAGCAGTTCTTC	CASSQRAGRNNEQFF
TRBV6-2/TRBV6-3	few	TRBJ2-5	NA	TGTGCCAGCAGTTACTTGGCGAGGAGGGAGACCCAGTACTTC	CASSYLARRETQYF
TRBV29-1	NA	TRBJ2-4	NA	TGCAGCGTTTTGAGGGGCAACATTCAGTACTTC	CSVLRGNIQYF
TRBV20-1	NA	TRBJ2-3	NA	TGCAGTGCTAGATTCCGGGGAAGGAGGACAGATACGCAGTATTTT	CSARFRGRRTDTQYF
TRBV20-1	NA	TRBJ2-1	TRBD2	TGCAGTGCTAGGTTAAGCGGGAGGCTTTACAATGAGCAGTTCTTC	CSARLSGRLYNEQFF
TRBV29-1	few	TRBJ1-2	NA	TGCAGCGTTGAGGGTCCGGGACACCGTTATGGCTACACCTTC	CSVEGPGHRYGYTF
TRBV3-1	few	TRBJ1-6	TRBD1	TGTGCCAGCAGTTCCGGACAGGGTCATAATTCACCCCTCCACTTT	CASSSGQGHNSPLHF
TRBV29-1	many	TRBJ2-2	NA	TGCAGCGTTGGGTTAGGGAACGGGGAGCTGTTTTTT	CSVGLGNGELFF
TRBV6-2/TRBV6-3	few	TRBJ2-7	TRBD2	TGTGCCAGCAGTTACCAGTACCCCCAAACACAGACTAGCGGGGGCCCCTACGAGCAGTACTTC	CASSYQYPQTQTSGGPYEQYF
TRBV9	NA	TRBJ2-7	TRBD2	TGTGCCAGCAGTCCAAGGACTAGCGGGGGTCTTAGCTCCTACGAGCAGTACTTC	CASSPRTSGGLSSYEQYF
TRBV3-1	NA	TRBJ2-3	NA	TGTGCCAGCAGCCTGGCATTGGGGTACACAGATACGCAGTATTTT	CASSLALGYTDTQYF
TRBV7-3	few	TRBJ2-7	NA	TGTGCCAGCAGCCCAACTTCAAATTCCTACGAGCAGTACTTC	CASSPTSNSYEQYF
TRBV4-2	NA	TRBJ2-3	TRBD1	TGTGCCAGCAGCGCGGGGACAGGGAAGGGAGATACGCAGTATTTT	CASSAGTGKGDTQYF
TRBV10-3	many	TRBJ2-5	TRBD1	TGTGCCATCAGTCCGGACAGGGATCTAGAGACCCAGTACTTC	CAISPDRDLETQYF
TRBV20-1	NA	TRBJ2-1	NA	TGCAGTGCCCATGAACCCAACTCCTACAATGAGCAGTTCTTC	CSAHEPNSYNEQFF
TRBV14	few	TRBJ2-7	NA	TGTGCCAGCAGCAGCTCCGACAGCTACGAGCAGTACTTC	CASSSSDSYEQYF